Each of the 24 T cell receptor beta chains below was sequenced from the same sample in a study of T-cell reconstitution after alpha-beta-depleted transplantation in children. Unique molecular identifiers were built into the TCRbeta library. One entry per CDR3 protein, called by TCRdb with MiXCR from the PCR reads. Found here are fewer than 550,000 distinct CDR3 sequences, 10% of them singletons; the top ten hold roughly 2%. Sequencing was performed on PBMCs, taken before TCRalphabeta/CD19-depleted stem cell transplant. Receptors were obtained from a child between 2 and 9 years old with inherited bone marrow failure, due to receive a stem cell transplant.

In this sample, this clonotype turned up many times. The genes are TRBV7-9 and TRBJ1-1, with D unclear. CDR1 and CDR2 (germline): SEHNR, FQNEAQ (reference sequence). With 1 base removed from V and 0 bases from J, the gap between germline ends came to 9 bases. This CDR3 contains 15 residues. CDR3 residues: CASSLGEGVNTEAFF. For the CDR3, the DNA is TGTGCCAGCAGCTTAGGCGAGGGCGTGAACACTGAAGCTTTCTTT.

This clonotype was seen at least ten times. The V and J genes are TRBV12-3 or TRBV12-4 and TRBJ2-7; D possibly corresponds to TRBD2 (6 bases). The CDR3 extends over 15 amino acids. V was shortened by 4 bases and J by 3 bases, with 16 bases between the two germline ends. CDR3 nucleotide sequence: TGTGCCAGCAGTTCGCGACTAGTCCCGTTCTACGAGCAGTACTTC. Its translation is CASSSRLVPFYEQYF.

This clonotype came up a few times. The chain couples TRBV5-1 to TRBJ2-3, with a weak D call TRBD1 (6 bases). The V gene lost 0 bases and the J gene lost 1 base, with 15 bases spanning the gap. Germline assignment: CDR1 SGHRS and CDR2 YFSETQ. CDR3 size: 17 residues. This chain's CDR3 is CASSLGGQFFRTDTQYF. In DNA, the CDR3 is TGCGCCAGCAGCTTGGGAGGACAGTTTTTCCGCACAGATACGCAGTATTTT.

This clonotype was detected ten times or more. The V and J genes are TRBV7-2 and TRBJ2-5; the match to TRBD2 covers 8 bases. Trimming took 5 bases from V and 2 from J; bases not matched to a gene: 7. Germline V lookup: CDR1 SGHTA, CDR2 FQGNSA. There are 15 residues in the CDR3. CDR3 nucleotide sequence: TGTGCCAGCAGCCCGGGGGGGGGTTGGCAAGAGACCCAGTACTTC. It specifies CASSPGGGWQETQYF. Full variable domain (outside the CDR3, taken from reference TRBV7-2 and TRBJ2-5): GAGVSQSPSNKVTEKGKDVELRCDPISGHTALYWYRQSLGQGLEFLIYFQGNSAPDKSGLPSDRFSAERTGGSVSTLTIQRTQQEDSAVYLCASSPGGGWQETQYFGPGTRLLVL.

This clonotype was counted many times. The chain recombines TRBV6-5 with TRBJ1-2; no definite D call. CDR1 is MNHEY, CDR2 SVGAGI, per germline. Deletions cut 2 bases from V and 4 bases from J, with 11 bases between. This CDR3 spans 14 amino acids. The DNA of the CDR3 is TGTGCCAGCAGTTACGGTGGTGGCGGCTATGGCTACACCTTC. It translates to CASSYGGGGYGYTF.

This clonotype was recorded at least ten times. The gene calls are TRBV5-1 and TRBJ2-6, with D possibly TRBD1 on 5 matching bases. The CDR3 contains 16 residues. Germline-derived CDR1 and CDR2 are SGHRS and YFSETQ. V lost 1 base to trimming and J lost 2 bases, with 10 bases between them. CDR3 residues: CASSLSGYPGANVLTF. CDR3 sequence (DNA): TGCGCCAGCAGCTTGTCAGGGTACCCTGGGGCCAACGTCCTGACTTTC.

This clonotype was detected ten times or more. The chain employs TRBV20-1 and TRBJ1-4, with 10 nucleotides matching TRBD1. This CDR3 is 12 amino acids long. V dropped 7 bases and J dropped 7; count of bases not matched to a gene: 3. Germline V CDR1 and CDR2: DFQATT, SNEGSKA (reference sequence). The CDR3 is CSVGQGVEKLFF. CDR3 sequence (DNA): TGCAGTGTAGGACAGGGGGTTGAAAAACTGTTTTTT.

This clonotype was counted many times. Written as DNA, the CDR3 is TGTGCCAGCAGCTCAAGTCTAGCGGGAGTTGTAAATGAGCAGTTCTTC. Translation: CASSSSLAGVVNEQFF. The chain uses TRBV7-9 and TRBJ2-1; 10 nucleotides match TRBD2. Germline V gives CDR1 SEHNR, CDR2 FQNEAQ (reference sequence). CDR3 length: 16 residues. The V gene end was trimmed by 4 bases and the J gene end by 7 bases; junction bases not matched to a gene: 10.

This clonotype came up many times. The V gene is TRBV3-1, the J gene TRBJ2-1; D is uncertain. The CDR3 runs 14 residues. Trimming shortened V by 0 bases and J by 9 bases, and 12 bases separated the two germline ends. CDR1 is LGHDT and CDR2 is YNNKEL in the germline V gene (reference sequence). CDR3 sequence reads: CASSQDYLGLEQFF. The CDR3 DNA is TGTGCCAGCAGCCAAGATTACCTCGGGCTTGAGCAGTTCTTC.

Only a few counts were recorded for this clonotype. The V call is TRBV30, the J call TRBJ2-7; no definite D call. CDR3 length: 13 amino acids. Per the germline V gene, CDR1 is GTSNPN and CDR2 is SVGIG (reference sequence). Trimming stripped 0 bases from V and 6 bases from J, with 12 bases between. DNA for the CDR3: TGTGCCTGGAGTGTACTTGGGGAACGCGAGCAGTACTTC. Its translation is CAWSVLGEREQYF. The full variable domain, completed using reference TRBV30 and TRBJ2-7, is SQTIHQWPATLVQPVGSPLSLECTVEGTSNPNLYWYRQAAGRGLQLLFYSVGIGQISSEVPQNLSASRPQDRQFILSSKKLLLSDSGFYLCAWSVLGEREQYFGPGTRLTVT.

This clonotype was observed a few times. This rearrangement joins TRBV10-3 to TRBJ2-1; 11 positions agree with TRBD1. Germline V gene sequence: CDR1 ENHRY, CDR2 SYGVKD. J lost 6 bases, V lost 0 bases, and 4 bases had no gene match. CDR3 length: 16 residues. The CDR3 reads CAISESHGTGGNEQFF. CDR3 in DNA: TGTGCCATCAGTGAGTCTCACGGGACAGGGGGCAATGAGCAGTTCTTC.

The V gene is TRBV24-1, the J gene TRBJ2-1, with 8 nucleotides matching TRBD1. This CDR3 comprises 16 residues. CDR1 KGHDR and CDR2 SFDVKD come from the germline V gene. J gave up 3 bases and V 2 bases, and 5 bases lay outside the gene matches. For the CDR3, the DNA is TGTGCCACCAGTGATTGGCCGGGACAGGACTACAATGAGCAGTTCTTC. The encoded protein is CATSDWPGQDYNEQFF.

At least ten counts were recorded for this clonotype. The J gene is TRBJ2-1, the V gene TRBV28, with 10 bases lining up with TRBD1. Germline V gene sequence: CDR1 MDHEN, CDR2 SYDVKM. This CDR3 is 14 amino acids long. The V and J ends lost 4 bases and 7 bases, in that order; junction bases with no gene match: 4. The chain's CDR3 is CASSSRTGGNEQFF. In DNA, the CDR3 is TGTGCCAGCAGTTCCAGGACAGGGGGTAATGAGCAGTTCTTC.

This clonotype was found many times. The rearrangement uses TRBV7-2 and TRBJ2-5; the D is unclear. The CDR3 contains 14 residues. Germline CDR1 is SGHTA and CDR2 is FQGNSA. V lost 2 bases to trimming and J lost 5 bases, with 12 bases between them. The CDR3 nucleotides are TGTGCCAGCAGCTTAAAGGGTCGAGTGGAGACCCAGTACTTC. It translates to CASSLKGRVETQYF.

This clonotype was counted ten times or more. The rearrangement uses TRBV12-3 or TRBV12-4 and TRBJ2-1; 10 positions match TRBD1. V shed 3 bases, J shed 4 bases, and the junction held 3 bases outside the gene matches. The CDR3 runs 15 residues. This CDR3 reads CASSFGTGAYNEQFF. CDR3 nucleotide sequence: TGTGCCAGCAGTTTCGGGACAGGGGCATACAATGAGCAGTTCTTC.

The chain recombines TRBV27 with TRBJ1-1, with 9 bases lining up with TRBD1. CDR3 length: 15 amino acids. The V gene end was trimmed by 5 bases and the J gene end by 5 bases; junction bases not matched to a gene: 9. CDR1 is MNHEY and CDR2 is SMNVEV in the germline V gene (reference sequence). CDR3 amino acids: CASSTQQGARTEAFF. CDR3 nucleotide sequence: TGTGCCAGCAGTACTCAACAGGGGGCGAGGACTGAAGCTTTCTTT.

In this sample, this clonotype turned up a few times. The chain is built from TRBV19 and TRBJ1-5; 8 bases are a match to TRBD1. Losses at the gene ends were 3 bases for V and 5 bases for J; bases not matched to a gene: 9. The CDR3 contains 16 residues. Germline V lookup: CDR1 LNHDA, CDR2 SQIVND (reference sequence). CDR3 sequence reads: CASSIRAGGGYQPQHF. CDR3 sequence (DNA): TGTGCCAGTAGTATCCGAGCAGGGGGCGGGTATCAGCCCCAGCATTTT.

The V and J genes are TRBV7-2 and TRBJ2-3; possible D gene TRBD2, 5 bases. The CDR3 extends over 17 amino acids. Looked up from germline, CDR1 is SGHTA and CDR2 is FQGNSA. With 2 bases removed from V and 6 bases from J, the gap between germline ends came to 21 bases. CDR3 region: CASSLLLGSGDKDTQYF. The CDR3, as DNA: TGTGCCAGCAGCTTACTTCTCGGAAGCGGAGATAAGGATACGCAGTATTTT. Drawing the rest from reference TRBV7-2 and TRBJ2-3, the complete variable domain is GAGVSQSPSNKVTEKGKDVELRCDPISGHTALYWYRQSLGQGLEFLIYFQGNSAPDKSGLPSDRFSAERTGGSVSTLTIQRTQQEDSAVYLCASSLLLGSGDKDTQYFGPGTRLTVL.

In this sample, this clonotype turned up many times. The chain has TRBV28 and TRBJ2-7; TRBD2 agrees at 7 bases. The germline V gene encodes CDR1 MDHEN and CDR2 SYDVKM. The CDR3 contains 14 residues. Trimming cost V 5 bases and J 3 bases; bases outside gene matches: 7. The CDR3 is CASSRSGYYYEQYF. In DNA form, the CDR3 reads TGTGCCAGCAGTCGTAGCGGGTACTACTACGAGCAGTACTTC.

This clonotype came up many times. The chain has TRBV29-1 and TRBJ2-3; no firm D call. In germline, CDR1 is SQVTM, CDR2 ANQGSEA. Trimming pared 0 bases from V and 4 bases from J, leaving 11 bases between. This CDR3 has 14 amino acids. Here the CDR3 reads CSVEDGVAPDTQYF. The CDR3 bases are TGCAGCGTTGAAGATGGAGTAGCCCCAGATACGCAGTATTTT.

This clonotype was seen a few times. CDR3 in amino acids: CASTGLADEQFF. The CDR3 DNA reads as TGTGCCAGTACCGGACTAGCCGATGAGCAGTTCTTC. V gene TRBV19 combines with J gene TRBJ2-1, with 8 bases identical to TRBD2. Germline assignment: CDR1 LNHDA and CDR2 SQIVND (reference sequence). This CDR3 contains 12 residues. J gave up 8 bases and V 7 bases, and 4 bases lay outside the gene matches.

The chain has TRBV11-2 and TRBJ2-7, with a weak D call TRBD1 (6 bases). The CDR3 loop spans 16 amino acids. With 0 bases removed from V and 4 bases from J, the gap between germline ends came to 16 bases. Germline V lookup: CDR1 SGHAT, CDR2 FQNNGV. CDR3 amino acids: CASSLEHRVRGYEQYF. The CDR3 DNA is TGTGCCAGCAGCTTAGAGCATCGGGTCAGGGGATACGAGCAGTACTTC.

A word on this clonotype: A much larger clonotype is one base distant, so this may be a read error. This chain uses TRBV29-1 with TRBJ2-7; 9 bases are shared with TRBD2. This CDR3 has 12 amino acids. Trimming took 5 bases from V and 3 from J; bases not matched to a gene: 2. From germline, CDR1 is SQVTM and CDR2 ANQGSEA. DNA of the CDR3: TGCAGCGTTCGACTAGCGGTCTACGAGCAGTACTTC. This sequence encodes CSVRLAVYEQYF.

This clonotype was observed at least ten times. This chain joins TRBV24-1 and TRBJ2-4, with D possibly matching TRBD2 (6 bases). The CDR3 extends over 18 amino acids. V lost 3 bases and J 2 bases, leaving 19 bases between the germline ends. Germline V gene lookup returns CDR1 KGHDR and CDR2 SFDVKD. The CDR3 loop reads CATSDEVTGLAPKNIQYF. CDR3 sequence (DNA): TGTGCCACCAGTGATGAGGTGACTGGGCTAGCGCCCAAAAACATTCAGTACTTC.